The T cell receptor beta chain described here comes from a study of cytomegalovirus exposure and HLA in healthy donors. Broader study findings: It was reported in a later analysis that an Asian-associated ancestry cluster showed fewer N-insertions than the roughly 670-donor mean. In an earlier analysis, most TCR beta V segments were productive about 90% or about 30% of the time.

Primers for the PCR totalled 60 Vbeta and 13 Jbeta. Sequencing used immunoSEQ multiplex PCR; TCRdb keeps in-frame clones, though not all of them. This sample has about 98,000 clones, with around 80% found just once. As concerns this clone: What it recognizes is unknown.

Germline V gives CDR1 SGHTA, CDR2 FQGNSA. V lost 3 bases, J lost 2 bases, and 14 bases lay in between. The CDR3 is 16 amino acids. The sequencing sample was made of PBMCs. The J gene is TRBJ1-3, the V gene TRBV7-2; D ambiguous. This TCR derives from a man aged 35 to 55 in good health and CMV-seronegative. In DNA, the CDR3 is TGTGCCAGCAGCTTCACAATCGGGTCCCCTGGAAACACCATATATTTT. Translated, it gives CASSFTIGSPGNTIYF.